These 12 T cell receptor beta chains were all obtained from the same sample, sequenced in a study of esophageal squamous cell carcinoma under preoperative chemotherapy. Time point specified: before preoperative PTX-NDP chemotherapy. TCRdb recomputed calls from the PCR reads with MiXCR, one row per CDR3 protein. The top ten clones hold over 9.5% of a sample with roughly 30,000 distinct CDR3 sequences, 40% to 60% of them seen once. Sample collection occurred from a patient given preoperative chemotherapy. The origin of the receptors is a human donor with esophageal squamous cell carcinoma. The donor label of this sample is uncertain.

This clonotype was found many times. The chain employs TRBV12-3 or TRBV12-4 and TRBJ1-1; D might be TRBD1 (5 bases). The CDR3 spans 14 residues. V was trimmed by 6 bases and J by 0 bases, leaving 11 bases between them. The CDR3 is CASRTGTLNTEAFF. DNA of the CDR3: TGTGCCAGCAGAACCGGGACCCTGAACACTGAAGCTTTCTTT.

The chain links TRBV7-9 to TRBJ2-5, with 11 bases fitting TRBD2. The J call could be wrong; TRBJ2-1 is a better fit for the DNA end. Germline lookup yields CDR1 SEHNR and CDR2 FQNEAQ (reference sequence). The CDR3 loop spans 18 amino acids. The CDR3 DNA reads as TGTGCCAGCAGCAAATCTGGTTTACTAGCGGGAGTTTTGGGTGAGCAGTTCTTC. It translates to CASSKSGLLAGVLGEQFF.

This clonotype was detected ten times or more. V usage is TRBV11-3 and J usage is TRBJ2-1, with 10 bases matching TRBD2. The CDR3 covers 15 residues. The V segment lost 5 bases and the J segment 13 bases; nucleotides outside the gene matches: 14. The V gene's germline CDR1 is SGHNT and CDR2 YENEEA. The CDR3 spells CASSPGTSDQETQFF. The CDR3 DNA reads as TGTGCCAGCAGCCCTGGGACTAGCGATCAAGAGACCCAGTTCTTC.

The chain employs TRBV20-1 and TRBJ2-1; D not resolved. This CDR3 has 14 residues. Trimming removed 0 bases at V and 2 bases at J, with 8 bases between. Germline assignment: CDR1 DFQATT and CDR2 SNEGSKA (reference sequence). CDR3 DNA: TGCAGTGCTAGAGATGGTCCAGCCTACAATGAGCAGTTCTTC. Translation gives CSARDGPAYNEQFF.

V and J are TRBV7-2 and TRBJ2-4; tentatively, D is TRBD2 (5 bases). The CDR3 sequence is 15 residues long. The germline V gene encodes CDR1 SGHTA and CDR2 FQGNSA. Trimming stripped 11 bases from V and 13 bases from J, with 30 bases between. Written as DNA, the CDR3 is TGTGCCGCGGGCCTCGTGGGCCGTGACCAAAACACCCAGTACTTC. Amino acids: CAAGLVGRDQNTQYF.

CDR3 protein: CATSDLDWGTDTQYF. The DNA of the CDR3 is TGTGCCACCAGTGATTTGGACTGGGGCACAGATACGCAGTATTTT. This chain connects TRBV24-1 to TRBJ2-3; D uncertain. Germline-derived CDR1 and CDR2 are KGHDR and SFDVKD. V dropped 0 bases and J dropped 1 base, with 7 bases sitting between them. This CDR3 is built from 15 residues.

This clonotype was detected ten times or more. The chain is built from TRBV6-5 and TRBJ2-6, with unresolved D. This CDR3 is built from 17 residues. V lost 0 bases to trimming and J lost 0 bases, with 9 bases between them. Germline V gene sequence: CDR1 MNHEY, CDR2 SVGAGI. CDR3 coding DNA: TGTGCCAGCAGTTACTCTTGGAGTGACTCTGGGGCCAACGTCCTGACTTTC. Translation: CASSYSWSDSGANVLTF.

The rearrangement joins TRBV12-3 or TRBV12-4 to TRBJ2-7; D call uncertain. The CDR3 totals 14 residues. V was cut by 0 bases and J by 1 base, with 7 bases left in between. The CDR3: CASSLAGPSYEQYF. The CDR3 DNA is TGTGCCAGCAGTTTAGCGGGTCCATCCTACGAGCAGTACTTC.

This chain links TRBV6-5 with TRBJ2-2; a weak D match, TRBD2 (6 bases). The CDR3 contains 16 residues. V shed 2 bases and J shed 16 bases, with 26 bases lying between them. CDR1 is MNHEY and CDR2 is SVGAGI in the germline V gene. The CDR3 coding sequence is TGTGCCAGCAGTTACCTCGGGACTCAAAGCACCGATGCGCAGTTTTTT. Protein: CASSYLGTQSTDAQFF.

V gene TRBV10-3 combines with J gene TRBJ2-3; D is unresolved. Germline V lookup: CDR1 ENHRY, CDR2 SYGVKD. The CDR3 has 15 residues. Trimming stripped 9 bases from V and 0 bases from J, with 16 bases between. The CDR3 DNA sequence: TGTGCCATGGGCCACCAGGCTGTGAGCACAGATACGCAGTATTTT. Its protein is CAMGHQAVSTDTQYF.

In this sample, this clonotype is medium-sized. In DNA, the CDR3 is TGTGCCAGCAGCTTAAGCCGGGACACTGAAGCTTTCTTT. Protein: CASSLSRDTEAFF. The rearrangement joins TRBV7-8 to TRBJ1-1, with D unresolved. CDR1 SGHVS and CDR2 FQNEAQ come from the germline V gene. V shed 2 bases and J shed 3 bases, with 7 bases lying between them. The CDR3 covers 13 residues.

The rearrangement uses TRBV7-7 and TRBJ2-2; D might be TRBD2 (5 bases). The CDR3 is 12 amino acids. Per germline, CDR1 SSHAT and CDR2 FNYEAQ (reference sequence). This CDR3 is CARSVSTGKQFF. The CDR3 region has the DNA TGTGCTCGCAGTGTAAGCACCGGGAAGCAGTTTTTT.